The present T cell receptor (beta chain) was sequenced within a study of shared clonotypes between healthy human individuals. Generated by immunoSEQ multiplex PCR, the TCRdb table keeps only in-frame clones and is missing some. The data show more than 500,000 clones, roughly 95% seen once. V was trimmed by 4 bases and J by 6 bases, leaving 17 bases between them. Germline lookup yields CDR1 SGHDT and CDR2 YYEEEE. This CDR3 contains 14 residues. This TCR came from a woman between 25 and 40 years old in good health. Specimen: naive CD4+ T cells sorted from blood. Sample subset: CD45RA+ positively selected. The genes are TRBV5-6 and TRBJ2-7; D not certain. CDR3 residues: CASSPLLGFGEQYF. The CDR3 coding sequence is TGTGCCAGCAGCCCCTTACTTGGATTTGGCGAGCAGTACTTC. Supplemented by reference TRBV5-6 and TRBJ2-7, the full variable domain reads DAGVTQSPTHLIKTRGQQVTLRCSPKSGHDTVSWYQQALGQGPQFIFQYYEEEERQRGNFPDRFSGHQFPNYSSELNVNALLLGDSALYLCASSPLLGFGEQYFGPGTRLTVT.